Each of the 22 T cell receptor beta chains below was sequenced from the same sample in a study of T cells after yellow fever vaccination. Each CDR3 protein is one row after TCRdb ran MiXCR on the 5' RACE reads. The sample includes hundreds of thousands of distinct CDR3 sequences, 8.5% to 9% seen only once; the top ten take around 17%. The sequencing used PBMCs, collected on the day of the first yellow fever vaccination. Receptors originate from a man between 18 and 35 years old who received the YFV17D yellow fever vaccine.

The CDR3 is CASSPCRYTVSPYEQYV. In nucleotides, the CDR3 is TGCGCCAGCAGTCCCTGCAGATACACTGTCAGCCCCTACGAGCAGTACGTC. The chain carries TRBV23-1 and TRBJ2-7; D gene unclear. TRBV23-1 is an open reading frame whose function is uncertain. This CDR3 is 17 amino acids long. The V end was cut by 4 bases, the J end by 2 bases, with 21 bases between.

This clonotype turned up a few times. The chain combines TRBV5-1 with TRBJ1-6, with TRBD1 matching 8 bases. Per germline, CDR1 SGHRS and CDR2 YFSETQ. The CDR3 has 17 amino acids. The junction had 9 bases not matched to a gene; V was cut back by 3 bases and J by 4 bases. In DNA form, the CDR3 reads TGCGCCAGCAGCTCGGATGGTGGGACAGGTTATAATTCACCCCTCCACTTT. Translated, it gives CASSSDGGTGYNSPLHF.

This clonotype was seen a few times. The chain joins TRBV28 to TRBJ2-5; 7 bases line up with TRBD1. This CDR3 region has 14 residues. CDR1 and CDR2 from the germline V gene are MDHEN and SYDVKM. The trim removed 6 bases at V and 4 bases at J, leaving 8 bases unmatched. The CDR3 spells CASRGEGGLETQYF. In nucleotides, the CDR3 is TGTGCCAGCAGGGGAGAAGGGGGCTTAGAGACCCAGTACTTC.

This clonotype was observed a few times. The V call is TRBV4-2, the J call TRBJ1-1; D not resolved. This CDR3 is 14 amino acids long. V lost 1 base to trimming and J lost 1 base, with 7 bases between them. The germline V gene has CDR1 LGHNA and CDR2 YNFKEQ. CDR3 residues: CASSQAVENTEAFF. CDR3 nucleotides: TGTGCCAGCAGCCAAGCGGTCGAGAACACTGAAGCTTTCTTT.

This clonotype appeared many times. CDR3 residues: CASSQGGKTETQYF. As DNA, the CDR3 is TGCGCCAGCAGCCAAGGGGGGAAGACGGAGACCCAGTACTTC. This chain connects TRBV4-1 to TRBJ2-5, with D perhaps assigned TRBD1 or TRBD2 (5 bases each). With 1 base removed from V and 5 bases from J, the gap between germline ends came to 11 bases. Germline V gene lookup returns CDR1 MGHRA and CDR2 YSYEKL. The CDR3 spans 14 residues.

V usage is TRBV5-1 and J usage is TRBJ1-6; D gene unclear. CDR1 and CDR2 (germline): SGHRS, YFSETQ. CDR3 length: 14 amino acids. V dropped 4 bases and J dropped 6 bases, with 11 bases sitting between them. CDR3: CASSLILGNSPLHF. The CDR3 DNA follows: TGCGCCAGCAGCCTCATCCTAGGTAATTCACCCCTCCACTTT. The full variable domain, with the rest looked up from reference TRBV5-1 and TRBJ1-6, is KAGVTQTPRYLIKTRGQQVTLSCSPISGHRSVSWYQQTPGQGLQFLFEYFSETQRNKGNFPGRFSGRQFSNSRSEMNVSTLELGDSALYLCASSLILGNSPLHFGNGTRLTVT.

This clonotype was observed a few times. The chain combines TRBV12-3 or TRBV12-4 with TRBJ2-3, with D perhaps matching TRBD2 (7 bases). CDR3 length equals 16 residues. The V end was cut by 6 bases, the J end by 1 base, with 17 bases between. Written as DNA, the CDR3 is TGTGCCAGCAGGAACCTCGGGGGGCGGCGCACAGATACGCAGTATTTT. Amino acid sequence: CASRNLGGRRTDTQYF.

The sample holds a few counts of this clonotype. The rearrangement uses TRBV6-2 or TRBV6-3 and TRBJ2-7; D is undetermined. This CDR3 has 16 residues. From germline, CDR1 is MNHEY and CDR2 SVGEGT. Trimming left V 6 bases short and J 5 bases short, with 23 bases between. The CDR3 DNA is TGTGCCAGCAGCACCTTCGGAGATGCTGTAAGCCACGAGCAGTACTTC. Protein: CASSTFGDAVSHEQYF.

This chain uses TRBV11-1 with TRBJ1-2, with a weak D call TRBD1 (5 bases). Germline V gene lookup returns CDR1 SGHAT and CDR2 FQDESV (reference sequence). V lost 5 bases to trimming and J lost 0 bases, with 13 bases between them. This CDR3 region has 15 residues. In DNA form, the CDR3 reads TGTGCCAGCAGCCCAAGACAGAACGCTAACTATGGCTACACCTTC. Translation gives CASSPRQNANYGYTF.

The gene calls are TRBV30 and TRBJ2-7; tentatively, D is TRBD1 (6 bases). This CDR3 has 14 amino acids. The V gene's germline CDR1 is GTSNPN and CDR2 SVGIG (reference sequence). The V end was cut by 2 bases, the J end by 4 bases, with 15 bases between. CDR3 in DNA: TGTGCCTGGAGTCTTACGCCCACAGGGTACGAGCAGTACTTC. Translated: CAWSLTPTGYEQYF.

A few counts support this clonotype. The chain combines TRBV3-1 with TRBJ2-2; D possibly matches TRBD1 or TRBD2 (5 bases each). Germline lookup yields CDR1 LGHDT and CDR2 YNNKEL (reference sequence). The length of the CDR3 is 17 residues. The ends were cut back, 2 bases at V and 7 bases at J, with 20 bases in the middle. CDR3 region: CASSQKRVFGAVGELFF. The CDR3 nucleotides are TGTGCCAGCAGCCAAAAGAGGGTATTCGGGGCGGTCGGGGAGCTGTTTTTT. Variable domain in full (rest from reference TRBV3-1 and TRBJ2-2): DTAVSQTPKYLVTQMGNDKSIKCEQNLGHDTMYWYKQDSKKFLKIMFSYNNKELIINETVPNRFSPKSPDKAHLNLHINSLELGDSAVYFCASSQKRVFGAVGELFFGEGSRLTVL.

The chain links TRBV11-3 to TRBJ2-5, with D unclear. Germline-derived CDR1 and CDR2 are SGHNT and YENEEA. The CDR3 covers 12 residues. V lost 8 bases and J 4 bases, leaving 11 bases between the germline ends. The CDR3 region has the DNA TGTGCCAGCGGCAACACAAGAGAGACCCAGTACTTC. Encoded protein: CASGNTRETQYF.

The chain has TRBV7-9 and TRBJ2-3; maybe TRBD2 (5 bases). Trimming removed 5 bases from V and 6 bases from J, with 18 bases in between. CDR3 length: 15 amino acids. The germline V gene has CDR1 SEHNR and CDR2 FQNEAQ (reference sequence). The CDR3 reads CASSGESTGEDTQYF. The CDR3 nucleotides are TGTGCCAGCAGCGGAGAAAGCACTGGGGAGGATACGCAGTATTTT.

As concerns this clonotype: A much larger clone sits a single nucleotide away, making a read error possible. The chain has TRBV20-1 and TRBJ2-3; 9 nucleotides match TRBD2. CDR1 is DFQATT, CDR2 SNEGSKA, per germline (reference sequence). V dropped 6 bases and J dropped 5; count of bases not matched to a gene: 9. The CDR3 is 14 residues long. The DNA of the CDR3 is TGCAGTGCCCATATAGCGGGGGCGAAAGATACGCAGTATTTT. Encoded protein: CSAHIAGAKDTQYF.

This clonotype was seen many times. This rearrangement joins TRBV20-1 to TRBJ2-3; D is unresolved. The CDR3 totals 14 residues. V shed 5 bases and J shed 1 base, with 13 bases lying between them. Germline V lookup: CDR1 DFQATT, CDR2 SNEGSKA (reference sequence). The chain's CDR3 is CSADDMDRTDTQYF. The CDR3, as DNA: TGCAGTGCTGATGACATGGACCGCACAGATACGCAGTATTTT.

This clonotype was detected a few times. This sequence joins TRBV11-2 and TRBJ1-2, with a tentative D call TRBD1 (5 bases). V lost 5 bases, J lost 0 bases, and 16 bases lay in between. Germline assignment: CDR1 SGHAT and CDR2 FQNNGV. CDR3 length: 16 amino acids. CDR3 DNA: TGTGCCAGCAGCCACCCGGGACTCCAAGCTAACTATGGCTACACCTTC. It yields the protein CASSHPGLQANYGYTF.

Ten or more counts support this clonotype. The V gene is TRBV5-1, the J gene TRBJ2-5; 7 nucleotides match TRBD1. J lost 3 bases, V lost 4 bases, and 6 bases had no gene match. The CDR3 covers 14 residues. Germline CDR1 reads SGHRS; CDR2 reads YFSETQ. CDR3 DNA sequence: TGCGCCAGCAGCGGGGGACAGTTGGAAGAGACCCAGTACTTC. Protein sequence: CASSGGQLEETQYF.

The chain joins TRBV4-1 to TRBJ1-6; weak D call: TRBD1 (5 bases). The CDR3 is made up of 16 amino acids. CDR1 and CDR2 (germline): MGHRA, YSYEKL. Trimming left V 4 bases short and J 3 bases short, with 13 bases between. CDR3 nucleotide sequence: TGCGCCAGCAGCCTTAGCCCGGGGGTCTATAATTCACCCCTCCACTTT. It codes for CASSLSPGVYNSPLHF.

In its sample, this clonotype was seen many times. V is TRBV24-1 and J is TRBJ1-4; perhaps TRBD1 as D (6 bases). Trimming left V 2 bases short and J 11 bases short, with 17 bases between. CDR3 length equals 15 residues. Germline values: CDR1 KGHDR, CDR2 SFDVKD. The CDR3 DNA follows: TGTGCCACCAGTGATTACTCCCGGGGGCCTCCGAAACTGTTTTTT. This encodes CATSDYSRGPPKLFF.

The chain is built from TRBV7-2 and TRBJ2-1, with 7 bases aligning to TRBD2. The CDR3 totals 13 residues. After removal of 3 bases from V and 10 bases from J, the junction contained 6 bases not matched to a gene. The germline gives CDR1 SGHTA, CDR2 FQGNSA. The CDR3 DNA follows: TGTGCCAGCAGCTTCGCGGGGGTGGGAGAGCAGTTCTTC. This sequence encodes CASSFAGVGEQFF.

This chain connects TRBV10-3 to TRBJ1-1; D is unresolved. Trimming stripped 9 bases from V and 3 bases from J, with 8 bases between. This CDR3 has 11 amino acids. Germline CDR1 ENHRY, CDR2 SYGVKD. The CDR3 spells CAIGSDTEAFF. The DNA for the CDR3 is TGTGCCATTGGTAGCGACACTGAAGCTTTCTTT.

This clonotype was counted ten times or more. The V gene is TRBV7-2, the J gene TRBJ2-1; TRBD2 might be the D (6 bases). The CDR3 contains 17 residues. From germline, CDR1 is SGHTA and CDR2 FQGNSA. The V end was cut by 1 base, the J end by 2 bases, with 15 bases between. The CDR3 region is CASSLGRGRDAYNEQFF. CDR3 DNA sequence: TGTGCCAGCAGCTTAGGGCGGGGTAGGGACGCCTACAATGAGCAGTTCTTC.